These 17 T cell receptor beta chains share one sample of origin, sequenced in a study of identifying expanded T cells in peripheral blood. Only in-frame clones appear in the TCRdb table, and some are missing; sequencing was by immunoSEQ multiplex PCR. The sample has 60,000 to 70,000 clones; around 83% are singletons. The sequencing sample was made of blood. All receptors come from a person aged 18 to 75 in good health.

The J gene is TRBJ1-1, the V gene TRBV20-1, with no clear D. Trimming stripped 3 bases from V and 5 bases from J, with 7 bases between. Germline values: CDR1 DFQATT, CDR2 SNEGSKA (reference sequence). This CDR3 contains 11 residues. The CDR3 coding sequence is TGCAGTGCTAGGGGCCCAACTGAAGCTTTCTTT. Residues: CSARGPTEAFF.

This rearrangement joins TRBV13 to TRBJ1-3, with a weak D call TRBD1 (6 bases). V lost 2 bases, J lost 4 bases, and 9 bases lay in between. Germline V gene data show CDR1 as PRHDT and CDR2 as FYEKMQ (reference sequence). This CDR3 is 14 amino acids long. CDR3 DNA: TGTGCCAGCAGCTTAACAGGGAACGGAAACACCATATATTTT. Residues: CASSLTGNGNTIYF.

This clone came up many times. The gene calls are TRBV10-2 and TRBJ1-1; no reliable D call. Deletions cut 3 bases from V and 2 bases from J, with 7 bases between. CDR3 length: 13 amino acids. The V gene's germline CDR1 is WSHSY and CDR2 SAAADI. CDR3 region: CASSDRENTEAFF. CDR3 bases: TGCGCCAGCAGTGACCGGGAAAACACTGAAGCTTTCTTT.

The chain uses TRBV7-9 and TRBJ2-1; 9 bases map to TRBD2. Looked up from germline, CDR1 is SEHNR and CDR2 is FQNEAQ (reference sequence). The CDR3 spans 16 residues. The V segment lost 2 bases and the J segment 8 bases; nucleotides outside the gene matches: 10. The CDR3 loop is CASSLRVPSGNDEQFF. Written as DNA, the CDR3 is TGTGCCAGCAGCTTAAGGGTCCCTAGCGGGAACGATGAGCAGTTCTTC.

This sequence joins TRBV5-1 and TRBJ2-7, with 9 bases fitting TRBD1. Germline CDR1 and CDR2: SGHRS and YFSETQ. The trim removed 2 bases at V and 6 bases at J, leaving 6 bases unmatched. This CDR3 is 14 amino acids long. CDR3 nucleotides: TGCGCCAGCAGCTTCCGGGACAGGGCTGGCGAGCAGTACTTC. Its protein product is CASSFRDRAGEQYF.

This clone was observed a single time. The rearrangement links TRBV10-3 to TRBJ2-2; the D gene could be TRBD1 or TRBD2 (5 bases each). V lost 11 bases, J lost 7 bases, and 29 bases lay in between. Germline CDR1 reads ENHRY; CDR2 reads SYGVKD. This CDR3 is 17 amino acids long. Here the CDR3 DNA reads TGTGCCGACATTTGGGGGTTGAGCTGGTGGTTGGGCGGGGAGCTGTTTTTT. Its protein is CADIWGLSWWLGGELFF.

This rearrangement joins TRBV7-6 to TRBJ1-1, with 7 positions matching TRBD1. Unmatched junction bases numbered 13, after V lost 5 bases and J lost 1 base. The CDR3 runs to 17 residues. Germline assignment: CDR1 SGHVS and CDR2 FNYEAQ. The CDR3 sequence is CASSRGQARLENTEAFF. The CDR3 DNA is TGTGCCAGCAGCAGAGGACAGGCGAGACTAGAGAACACTGAAGCTTTCTTT.

The chain is built from TRBV5-8 and TRBJ2-1, with D perhaps matching TRBD2 (6 bases). The CDR3 sequence is 15 residues long. Trimming took off 6 bases at V and 6 bases at J, with 19 bases between the two ends. CDR1 and CDR2 (germline): SGHTS, YDEGEE. CDR3 region: CASTTPGLLVNEQFF. CDR3 nucleotide sequence: TGTGCCAGCACCACCCCGGGACTGTTGGTCAATGAGCAGTTCTTC.

CDR3 sequence reads: CASSLVGQGGSPLHF. CDR3 nucleotide sequence: TGTGCCAGCAGCTTAGTGGGACAGGGAGGTTCACCCCTCCACTTT. V and J are TRBV7-8 and TRBJ1-6, with 9 bases that match TRBD1. The ends lost 1 base at V and 9 bases at J; junction bases unmatched: 4. The germline V gene has CDR1 SGHVS and CDR2 FQNEAQ. CDR3 length equals 15 residues.

The V and J genes are TRBV4-3 and TRBJ1-2; 7 bases agree with TRBD1. V gave up 4 bases and J gave up 5 bases; unmatched junction bases: 7. CDR3 size: 14 residues. Per the germline V gene, CDR1 is LGHNA and CDR2 is YSLEER. CDR3 sequence reads: CASSPQQGQYGYTF. DNA of the CDR3: TGCGCCAGCAGCCCGCAACAGGGGCAATATGGCTACACCTTC.

This chain connects TRBV11-3 to TRBJ2-3; tentatively, D is TRBD1 (6 bases). This CDR3 spans 15 amino acids. V was cut by 5 bases and J by 2 bases, with 14 bases left in between. Germline values: CDR1 SGHNT, CDR2 YENEEA. CDR3 sequence reads: CASSPGGGPTDTQYF. CDR3 DNA sequence: TGTGCCAGCAGCCCCGGTGGGGGCCCCACAGATACGCAGTATTTT.

The chain couples TRBV23-1 to TRBJ1-4; D unresolved. TRBV23-1 is treated as an ORF (open reading frame) with a function not yet certain. CDR3 length equals 17 residues. Trimming took off 5 bases at V and 5 bases at J, with 21 bases between the two ends. In DNA form, the CDR3 reads TGCGCCAGCAGTAGGCCCCGGAGCGCGGCTCGCAATGAAAAACTGTTTTTT. It codes for CASSRPRSAARNEKLFF.

The chain joins TRBV6-1 to TRBJ2-3; 8 positions match TRBD1. The junction had 5 bases not matched to a gene; V was cut back by 11 bases and J by 1 base. CDR3 length: 13 amino acids. Germline V lookup: CDR1 MNHNS, CDR2 SASEGT. As DNA, the CDR3 is TGTGCCGTCCAACAGGGGGGCACAGATACGCAGTATTTT. Its translation is CAVQQGGTDTQYF.

There are a few counts of this clone. The rearrangement uses TRBV4-2 and TRBJ1-2; tentatively, D is TRBD1 (6 bases). Between the trimmed V and J ends, which lost 0 bases and 2 bases, there was a span of 10 bases. Germline V lookup: CDR1 LGHNA, CDR2 YNFKEQ. The CDR3 loop spans 15 amino acids. The chain's CDR3 is CASSQDNRDNYGYTF. The CDR3 DNA follows: TGTGCCAGCAGCCAAGATAACAGGGACAACTATGGCTACACCTTC.

This chain uses TRBV11-2 with TRBJ2-3, with 7 bases aligning to TRBD1. This CDR3 spans 13 amino acids. V lost 9 bases to trimming and J lost 1 base; unmatched junction nucleotides: 4. The germline V gene has CDR1 SGHAT and CDR2 FQNNGV. The CDR3 sequence is CASKRGRTDTQYF. The CDR3 DNA follows: TGTGCCAGTAAGAGGGGGCGCACAGATACGCAGTATTTT.

The chain joins TRBV6-6 to TRBJ2-2; D is ambiguous. The CDR3 length is 13 residues. The V end was cut by 8 bases, the J end by 5 bases, with 12 bases between. Germline loops: CDR1 MNHNY, CDR2 SVGAGI (reference sequence). CDR3 in amino acids: CASPTSGTGELFF. CDR3 nucleotides: TGTGCCAGCCCAACGTCTGGGACCGGGGAGCTGTTTTTT.

The sample holds a few counts of this clone. V usage is TRBV7-9 and J usage is TRBJ2-3; 7 bases agree with TRBD2. V lost 5 bases, J lost 2 bases, and 10 bases stayed unmatched. The CDR3 contains 16 residues. Germline V CDR1 and CDR2: SEHNR, FQNEAQ (reference sequence). For the CDR3, the DNA is TGTGCCAGCAGCCCCTCCAAGCGGGGTGTCACAGATACGCAGTATTTT. This encodes CASSPSKRGVTDTQYF.